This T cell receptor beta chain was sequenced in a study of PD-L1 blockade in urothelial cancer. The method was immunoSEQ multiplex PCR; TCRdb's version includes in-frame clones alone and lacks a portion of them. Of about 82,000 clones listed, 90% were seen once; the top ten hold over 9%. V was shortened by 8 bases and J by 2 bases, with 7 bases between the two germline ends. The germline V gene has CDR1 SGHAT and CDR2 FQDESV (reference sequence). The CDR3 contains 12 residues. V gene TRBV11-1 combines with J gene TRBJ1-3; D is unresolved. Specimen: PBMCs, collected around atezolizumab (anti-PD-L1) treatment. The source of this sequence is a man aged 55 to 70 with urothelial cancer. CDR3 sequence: CASGRPGNTIYF. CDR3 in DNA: TGTGCCAGCGGGAGACCTGGAAACACCATATATTTT.